The 9 T cell receptor beta chains given below trace back to one sample, sequenced in a study of cytomegalovirus exposure and HLA in healthy donors (dated by TCRdb to 2016 to 2017). Library preparation was by the immunoSEQ multiplex PCR assay. A mixture of 60 forward primers for TCR Vbeta segments and 13 reverse primers for TCR Jbeta segments was used in the multiplex PCR. The table was pulled from immuneACCESS by TCRdb, which kept in-frame rearrangements only. Such tables lose some clones; where checked, under half of the loss comes from unresolved V genes, and the rest has no known cause. The sample table shows roughly 68,000 clones, and 60% to 80% are seen once. The ten most abundant clones make up roughly 5% of the sample. The sample comprised PBMCs. The receptors shown here come from a male donor in good health and CMV-seropositive.

The chain employs TRBV19 and TRBJ1-1, with TRBD1 matching 10 bases. CDR1 and CDR2 from the germline V gene are LNHDA and SQIVND (reference sequence). There are 16 residues in the CDR3. Trimming took 5 bases from V and 0 from J; bases not matched to a gene: 6. The CDR3 protein is CASSPRTGGMNTEAFF. CDR3 coding DNA: TGTGCCAGTAGTCCCCGGACAGGGGGGATGAACACTGAAGCTTTCTTT.

The V gene is TRBV13, the J gene TRBJ1-4; 7 bases map to TRBD1. The CDR3 sequence is 15 residues long. After removal of 5 bases from V and 4 bases from J, the junction contained 7 bases not matched to a gene. Germline values: CDR1 PRHDT, CDR2 FYEKMQ (reference sequence). The CDR3 loop reads CASSPPDRNNEKLFF. CDR3 bases: TGTGCCAGCAGCCCCCCGGACAGGAATAATGAAAAACTGTTTTTT.

The chain has TRBV5-4 and TRBJ2-7, with D possibly TRBD1 on 5 matching bases. The CDR3 is 15 residues long. Trimming left V 2 bases short and J 0 bases short, with 12 bases between. Per germline, CDR1 SGHNT and CDR2 YYREEE (reference sequence). The CDR3: CASSLIDSSSYEQYF. CDR3 coding DNA: TGTGCCAGCAGCTTAATCGACAGTAGCTCCTACGAGCAGTACTTC.

V gene TRBV27 combines with J gene TRBJ1-1, with D possibly matching TRBD1 (6 bases). The CDR3 sequence is 18 residues long. V gave up 5 bases and J gave up 0 bases, with 22 bases separating them. The V gene's germline CDR1 is MNHEY and CDR2 SMNVEV (reference sequence). The CDR3 here is CASSPWVGPRGMNTEAFF. In DNA, the CDR3 is TGTGCCAGCAGTCCATGGGTGGGGCCCAGGGGTATGAACACTGAAGCTTTCTTT.

The chain couples TRBV7-9 to TRBJ2-7; a weak D match, TRBD1 (6 bases). From germline, CDR1 is SEHNR and CDR2 FQNEAQ (reference sequence). V was cut by 5 bases and J by 2 bases, with 13 bases left in between. The CDR3 loop spans 14 amino acids. CDR3 nucleotides: TGTGCCAGCAGCACACAACAGGGACCCTACGAGCAGTACTTC. Protein sequence: CASSTQQGPYEQYF.

The chain uses TRBV14 and TRBJ1-4; TRBD1 matches 8 bases. J gave up 0 bases and V 0 bases, and 3 bases lay outside the gene matches. This CDR3 is 17 amino acids long. CDR1 is SGHDN, CDR2 FVKESK, per germline. CDR3 protein: CASSQEPTGATNEKLFF. The CDR3 DNA reads TGTGCCAGCAGCCAAGAGCCGACAGGGGCAACTAATGAAAAACTGTTTTTT.

The J gene is TRBJ1-6, the V gene TRBV5-1, with 8 bases identical to TRBD1. CDR3 length: 17 amino acids. The ends lost 9 bases at V and 0 bases at J; junction bases unmatched: 11. Germline loops: CDR1 SGHRS, CDR2 YFSETQ. The CDR3 region is CAITGQGRSSYNSPLHF. CDR3 nucleotide sequence: TGCGCCATTACCGGACAGGGTCGAAGCTCCTATAATTCACCCCTCCACTTT. The full variable domain, its missing parts supplied by reference TRBV5-1 and TRBJ1-6, is KAGVTQTPRYLIKTRGQQVTLSCSPISGHRSVSWYQQTPGQGLQFLFEYFSETQRNKGNFPGRFSGRQFSNSRSEMNVSTLELGDSALYLCAITGQGRSSYNSPLHFGNGTRLTVT.

This clone was seen only once. The chain joins TRBV7-6 to TRBJ2-7; TRBD1 aligns across 9 bases. The CDR3 contains 14 residues. CDR1 is SGHVS and CDR2 is FNYEAQ in the germline V gene. V shed 4 bases, J shed 5 bases, and the junction held 6 bases outside the gene matches. The CDR3: CASSSGTGPHEQYF. DNA of the CDR3: TGTGCCAGCAGCTCCGGGACAGGGCCCCACGAGCAGTACTTC.

The chain uses TRBV7-3 and TRBJ2-5; 9 positions agree with TRBD2. This CDR3 has 17 residues. Germline CDR1 reads SGHTA; CDR2 reads FQGTGA. Germline trimming cut 5 bases from V and 1 base from J; bases unmatched to any gene: 11. The CDR3 region has the DNA TGTGCCAGCAGCCCCTCTCCGGGACTAGCCCCCCAAGAGACCCAGTACTTC. Protein: CASSPSPGLAPQETQYF. Filled out from reference TRBV7-3 and TRBJ2-5, the complete variable domain reads GAGVSQTPSNKVTEKGKYVELRCDPISGHTALYWYRQSLGQGPEFLIYFQGTGAADDSGLPNDRFFAVRPEGSVSTLKIQRTERGDSAVYLCASSPSPGLAPQETQYFGPGTRLLVL.